The 24 T cell receptor beta chains in this list originate from one sample, sequenced in a study of control samples from healthy donors and cancer patients. Assay used: immunoSEQ multiplex PCR; TCRdb lists only in-frame clones, some missing. The sample has tens of thousands of clones, 91% seen once. The sequenced material came from blood. These receptors all come from a man under 40 in good health.

This sequence joins TRBV5-6 and TRBJ1-1; D ambiguous. V was shortened by 5 bases and J by 4 bases, with 15 bases between the two germline ends. Germline CDR1 and CDR2: SGHDT and YYEEEE. The CDR3 runs to 14 residues. In nucleotides, the CDR3 is TGTGCCAGCAGGTCGGGAGAGCTTTCCACTGAAGCTTTCTTT. Its protein is CASRSGELSTEAFF. Full variable domain (rest looked up from reference TRBV5-6 and TRBJ1-1): DAGVTQSPTHLIKTRGQQVTLRCSPKSGHDTVSWYQQALGQGPQFIFQYYEEEERQRGNFPDRFSGHQFPNYSSELNVNALLLGDSALYLCASRSGELSTEAFFGQGTRLTVV.

CDR3 sequence reads: CASSLSGLAGEQFF. The CDR3, as DNA: TGTGCCAGCAGTTTATCGGGACTAGCGGGAGAGCAGTTCTTC. The rearrangement links TRBV6-2 or TRBV6-3 to TRBJ2-1; TRBD2 matches at 13 bases. Germline lookup yields CDR1 MNHEY and CDR2 SVGEGT. J was trimmed by 10 bases and V by 4 bases; bases with no gene match: 4. The CDR3 has 14 amino acids.

CDR3 nucleotide sequence: TGTGCCAGAAGCTTGGCTGTCAGGGGAGAGGAAAAACTGTTTTTT. This translates into CARSLAVRGEEKLFF. The V call is TRBV5-3, the J call TRBJ1-4; tentatively, D is TRBD1 (6 bases). TRBV5-3 is treated as an ORF (open reading frame) with a function not yet certain. The CDR3 consists of 15 residues. Trimming left V 0 bases short and J 8 bases short, with 14 bases between.

The rearrangement uses TRBV11-3 and TRBJ2-1; 10 bases match TRBD2. Trimming took 0 bases from V and 9 from J; bases not matched to a gene: 11. The germline V gene encodes CDR1 SGHNT and CDR2 YENEEA. This CDR3 region has 17 residues. CDR3 bases: TGTGCCAGCAGCTTAGATGGAATAGCGGGAGGACGCAGTGAGCAGTTCTTC. Amino acid sequence: CASSLDGIAGGRSEQFF.

V usage is TRBV6-6 and J usage is TRBJ1-5; TRBD1 matches at 9 bases. Germline loops: CDR1 MNHNY, CDR2 SVGAGI (reference sequence). The CDR3 sequence is 14 residues long. With 6 bases clipped from V and 4 bases from J, the junction kept 4 bases outside the gene matches. The CDR3 spells CASSLGQGNQPQHF. The DNA for the CDR3 is TGTGCCAGCAGCCTTGGACAGGGGAATCAGCCCCAGCATTTT.

V gene TRBV7-6 combines with J gene TRBJ1-2; D might be TRBD1 (6 bases). Trimming took off 5 bases at V and 2 bases at J, with 9 bases between the two ends. CDR3 length: 13 residues. CDR1 is SGHVS, CDR2 FNYEAQ, per germline. In nucleotides, the CDR3 is TGTGCCAGCAGCCCGACAGGCAACTATGGCTACACCTTC. This codes for CASSPTGNYGYTF.

This clone occurred a few times. The gene calls are TRBV3-1 (or the pseudogene TRBV3-2) and TRBJ2-3; weak D call: TRBD2 (5 bases). This CDR3 has 14 residues. V lost 4 bases to trimming and J lost 0 bases, with 8 bases between them. CDR1 is LGHDT and CDR2 is YNNKEL in the germline V gene (reference sequence). CDR3 DNA: TGTGCCAGCAGCCCTCGGACTAGCACAGATACGCAGTATTTT. This encodes CASSPRTSTDTQYF.

The V call is TRBV4-1, the J call TRBJ2-4; 7 bases map to TRBD2. The V segment lost 1 base and the J segment 9 bases; nucleotides outside the gene matches: 9. CDR3 length equals 15 residues. Germline CDR1 is MGHRA and CDR2 is YSYEKL. CDR3 amino acids: CASSQGGGARVIQYF. The CDR3 DNA follows: TGCGCCAGCAGCCAAGGGGGAGGGGCGCGGGTCATTCAGTACTTC.

This clone was counted only a few times. The chain uses TRBV5-5 and TRBJ2-1; 7 positions agree with TRBD2. Trimming took 0 bases from V and 6 from J; bases not matched to a gene: 9. Germline V gives CDR1 SGHKS, CDR2 YYEKEE (reference sequence). The length of the CDR3 is 16 residues. Written as DNA, the CDR3 is TGTGCCAGCAGCTTGGCGATTCTGTTAGCGGGCAATGAGCAGTTCTTC. Protein: CASSLAILLAGNEQFF. The full variable domain, its missing parts supplied by reference TRBV5-5 and TRBJ2-1, is DAGVTQSPTHLIKTRGQQVTLRCSPISGHKSVSWYQQVLGQGPQFIFQYYEKEERGRGNFPDRFSARQFPNYSSELNVNALLLGDSALYLCASSLAILLAGNEQFFGPGTRLTVL.

V is TRBV10-3 and J is TRBJ1-1; 7 bases match TRBD1. The CDR3 has 14 amino acids. Germline CDR1 and CDR2: ENHRY and SYGVKD. The junction had 7 bases not matched to a gene; V was cut back by 3 bases and J by 6 bases. CDR3 amino acids: CAISEKQGRAEAFF. The CDR3 coding sequence is TGTGCCATCAGTGAAAAACAGGGGAGGGCTGAAGCTTTCTTT.

This sequence joins TRBV18 and TRBJ1-6; maybe TRBD1 (6 bases). V gave up 3 bases and J gave up 5 bases, with 11 bases separating them. The germline gives CDR1 KGHSH, CDR2 LQKENI. The CDR3 spans 15 residues. The CDR3 DNA sequence: TGTGCCAGCTCACCCGAGACAGGCCATAATTCACCCCTCCACTTT. It is translated as CASSPETGHNSPLHF.

The rearrangement uses TRBV30 and TRBJ1-1; 7 nucleotides align to TRBD1. The germline gives CDR1 GTSNPN, CDR2 SVGIG (reference sequence). V shed 8 bases and J 2 bases; nucleotides not matched to a gene: 8. The CDR3 length is 13 residues. The CDR3 loop reads CAQTGQPNTEAFF. CDR3 nucleotide sequence: TGTGCCCAAACGGGACAGCCAAACACTGAAGCTTTCTTT.

J is TRBJ2-5 and V is TRBV6-2 or TRBV6-3, with D possibly being TRBD1 or TRBD2 (5 bases each). The length of the CDR3 is 16 residues. Per the germline V gene, CDR1 is MNHEY and CDR2 is SVGEGT. Trimming took off 3 bases at V and 2 bases at J, with 16 bases between the two ends. CDR3: CASSYGDHGYQETQYF. The CDR3 nucleotides are TGTGCCAGCAGTTATGGGGACCACGGATATCAAGAGACCCAGTACTTC.

V usage is TRBV6-5 and J usage is TRBJ1-6; D is possibly TRBD1 (5 bases). The CDR3 covers 16 residues. The germline V gene has CDR1 MNHEY and CDR2 SVGAGI. Trimming left V 2 bases short and J 9 bases short, with 17 bases between. This CDR3 reads CASSYRGDNPLSPLHF. The DNA of the CDR3 is TGTGCCAGCAGTTACAGGGGTGACAACCCCCTTTCACCCCTCCACTTT.

The genes are TRBV5-4 and TRBJ2-3; a weak D match, TRBD2 (6 bases). CDR1 is SGHNT, CDR2 YYREEE, per germline (reference sequence). The CDR3 spans 16 residues. The V end lost 5 bases, the J end lost 2 bases, and 18 bases lay between the germline ends. CDR3 amino acids: CASSGSGRRITDTQYF. DNA for the CDR3: TGTGCCAGCAGTGGTAGCGGACGACGAATCACAGATACGCAGTATTTT. The full variable domain, in which reference TRBV5-4 and TRBJ2-3 provide the parts outside the CDR3, is ETGVTQSPTHLIKTRGQQVTLRCSSQSGHNTVSWYQQALGQGPQFIFQYYREEENGRGNFPPRFSGLQFPNYSSELNVNALELDDSALYLCASSGSGRRITDTQYFGPGTRLTVL.

V usage is TRBV3-1 (or the pseudogene TRBV3-2) and J usage is TRBJ2-3, with 7 positions matching TRBD1. In germline, CDR1 is LGHDT, CDR2 YNNKEL (reference sequence). The CDR3 extends over 13 amino acids. V was clipped by 5 bases and J by 3 bases; unmatched bases: 2. CDR3 bases: TGTGCCAGCAGCTTGACAGGGACAGATACGCAGTATTTT. This encodes CASSLTGTDTQYF.

The chain employs TRBV11-2 and TRBJ1-2, with TRBD1 matching over 8 bases. This CDR3 contains 13 residues. Per germline, CDR1 SGHAT and CDR2 FQNNGV. J lost 4 bases, V lost 5 bases, and 3 bases had no gene match. Here the CDR3 reads CASSPGTGYGYTF. The CDR3 DNA reads as TGTGCCAGCAGCCCTGGGACAGGCTATGGCTACACCTTC.

V gene TRBV5-5 combines with J gene TRBJ2-3, with 8 bases aligning to TRBD2. With 1 base clipped from V and 3 bases from J, the junction kept 4 bases outside the gene matches. The V gene's germline CDR1 is SGHKS and CDR2 YYEKEE (reference sequence). CDR3 length: 15 residues. This CDR3 reads CASSLRGGLTDTQYF. The CDR3 DNA reads as TGTGCCAGCAGCTTGCGGGGGGGGCTAACAGATACGCAGTATTTT.

In this sample, this clone turned up once. V gene TRBV20-1 combines with J gene TRBJ2-7; D is unresolved. V gave up 3 bases and J gave up 9 bases, with 15 bases separating them. The CDR3 length is 12 residues. Germline CDR1 DFQATT, CDR2 SNEGSKA (reference sequence). CDR3 nucleotides: TGCAGTGCTAGTTCACAGCCTTTGTTGCAGTACTTC. Amino acids: CSASSQPLLQYF.

J is TRBJ2-5 and V is TRBV3-1 (or the pseudogene TRBV3-2); perhaps D is TRBD1 or TRBD2 (6 bases each). V was cut by 4 bases and J by 3 bases, with 9 bases left in between. This CDR3 comprises 13 residues. CDR1 LGHDT and CDR2 YNNKEL come from the germline V gene (reference sequence). CDR3 nucleotide sequence: TGTGCCAGCAGCCGAAGGGGGGAAGAGACCCAGTACTTC. Protein: CASSRRGEETQYF.

V gene TRBV7-9 combines with J gene TRBJ2-5, with 8 nucleotides matching TRBD2. Losses at the gene ends were 5 bases for V and 7 bases for J; bases not matched to a gene: 12. Germline values: CDR1 SEHNR, CDR2 FQNEAQ (reference sequence). The CDR3 is made up of 15 amino acids. CDR3 sequence (DNA): TGTGCCAGCAGCCATGGGACGGGAGGGCCTGGGACCCAGTACTTC. Residues: CASSHGTGGPGTQYF.

The chain's CDR3 is CASSLVLANEKLFF. In DNA form, the CDR3 reads TGTGCCAGCAGCTTAGTTCTTGCTAATGAAAAACTGTTTTTT. The rearrangement links TRBV7-2 to TRBJ1-4; no definite D call. The CDR3 sequence is 14 residues long. V was pared by 1 base and J by 3 bases, with 6 bases between. Germline V CDR1 and CDR2: SGHTA, FQGNSA.

The chain links TRBV5-1 to TRBJ1-6, with D maybe TRBD1 (5 bases). The germline V and J ends were trimmed by 1 base and 6 bases, with 11 bases remaining between them. Germline CDR1 SGHRS, CDR2 YFSETQ. CDR3 length: 15 amino acids. The CDR3 bases are TGCGCCAGCAGCTTGTCGGGGCGGACTAATTCACCCCTCCACTTT. This sequence encodes CASSLSGRTNSPLHF. Filled out from reference TRBV5-1 and TRBJ1-6, the complete variable domain reads KAGVTQTPRYLIKTRGQQVTLSCSPISGHRSVSWYQQTPGQGLQFLFEYFSETQRNKGNFPGRFSGRQFSNSRSEMNVSTLELGDSALYLCASSLSGRTNSPLHFGNGTRLTVT.

The V and J genes are TRBV19 and TRBJ2-2; D tentatively fits TRBD1 or TRBD2 (6 bases each). CDR1 and CDR2 (germline): LNHDA, SQIVND (reference sequence). V was shortened by 5 bases and J by 1 base, with 14 bases between the two germline ends. CDR3 length equals 16 residues. CDR3 sequence reads: CASSYREEWNTGELFF. CDR3 in DNA: TGTGCCAGTAGTTACAGGGAGGAATGGAACACCGGGGAGCTGTTTTTT.